This T cell receptor (beta chain) emerged from a study of shared clonotypes between healthy human individuals. The assay was immunoSEQ multiplex PCR, and TCRdb's table has in-frame clones only and misses some. This table holds 2.3 million or so clones, roughly 93% found once. This clone appeared a single time. This CDR3 region has 13 residues. The V gene's germline CDR1 is SGDLS and CDR2 YYNGEE. V lost 4 bases to trimming and J lost 6 bases, with 11 bases between them. The gene calls are TRBV9 and TRBJ2-1; D unresolved. Sequencing input: naive CD4+ T cells from PBMCs. Subset meaning: CD45RA+ positively selected. The receptor was isolated from a man in his late teens or twenties in good health. Some clones in this sample may be carry-over from other donors' samples. The CDR3 spells CASSPNPRNEQFF. CDR3 nucleotide sequence: TGTGCCAGCAGCCCCAATCCCCGCAATGAGCAGTTCTTC.